This is a list of T cell receptor beta chains from one sample in a study of shared clonotypes between healthy human individuals. Measured with immunoSEQ multiplex PCR; TCRdb has only the in-frame clones, and not every one. There are hundreds of thousands of clones in the sample; roughly 83% occur only once, and roughly 13% lies in the top ten. Sequencing used PBMCs. The receptor source for this set is a woman aged 40 to 49 in good health. Some clones in this sample may be carry-over from other donors' samples. The CDR3 runs from the conserved cysteine through the conserved F or W. A D gene is named only where the DNA matches it firmly. Clone size is not always given. Where it is, it says once, few, many or a class for expanded clones.

TRBJ2-1,TRBV4-3,.,.,CASSLYEANNEQFF,TGCGCCAGCAGCTTATACGAGGCTAACAATGAGCAGTTCTTC
TRBJ2-2,TRBV11-2,TRBD2,.,CASSPGLAGVPGNTGELFF,TGTGCCAGCAGCCCGGGACTAGCGGGAGTCCCTGGGAACACCGGGGAGCTGTTTTTT
TRBJ1-2,TRBV9,.,.,CASSVDQGSSTYGYTF,TGTGCCAGCAGCGTAGATCAGGGATCCTCTACTTATGGCTACACCTTC
TRBJ2-7,TRBV19,TRBD2,few,CASSLRGVYEQYF,TGTGCCAGTAGTCTGCGGGGGGTCTACGAGCAGTACTTC
TRBJ2-3,TRBV4-1,.,.,CASSQVVRQRGTDTQYF,TGCGCCAGCAGCCAAGTGGTAAGGCAGAGAGGCACAGATACGCAGTATTTT
TRBJ2-7,TRBV4-2,TRBD2,.,CASSQDLRAGVGYF,TGTGCCAGCAGCCAAGATCTCCGGGCGGGAGTCGGGTACTTC
TRBJ2-3,TRBV5-4,.,.,CASNKDGTSTDTQYF,TGTGCCAGCAACAAGGACGGAACTAGCACAGATACGCAGTATTTT
TRBJ1-5,TRBV28,.,.,CASRWGASNQPQHF,TGTGCCAGCAGGTGGGGGGCAAGCAATCAGCCCCAGCATTTT
TRBJ1-1,TRBV7-9,TRBD1,.,CASSFKGASGAFF,TGTGCCAGCAGCTTCAAGGGGGCCTCGGGAGCTTTCTTT
TRBJ1-4,TRBV15,.,many,CATSRDLRERLFF,TGTGCCACCAGCAGAGATCTCAGGGAGCGACTGTTTTTT
TRBJ2-2,TRBV5-4,TRBD2,.,CASSPPGLAGTGGELFF,TGTGCCAGCAGCCCTCCGGGACTAGCGGGAACGGGCGGGGAGCTGTTTTTT
TRBJ2-7,TRBV7-2,TRBD2,.,CASSFSGVASGGFSYEQYF,TGTGCCAGCAGCTTCTCAGGAGTCGCTAGCGGGGGCTTCTCCTACGAGCAGTACTTC
TRBJ2-7,TRBV5-1,.,.,CASSLIEGGGTYEQYF,TGCGCCAGCAGCTTGATTGAGGGAGGCGGGACCTACGAGCAGTACTTC
TRBJ2-7,TRBV2,.,.,CASSEGFSHGEQYF,TGTGCCAGCAGTGAAGGTTTCAGTCACGGCGAGCAGTACTTC
TRBJ2-2,TRBV7-9,.,.,CASSKRRNTGELFF,TGTGCCAGCAGCAAACGCAGGAACACCGGGGAGCTGTTTTTT
TRBJ2-3,TRBV10-3,TRBD2,few,CAISDPGTSGRAGDTQYF,TGTGCCATCAGTGACCCAGGGACTAGCGGGAGGGCCGGAGATACGCAGTATTTT
TRBJ1-2,TRBV28,.,.,CATQQDGYTF,TGTGCCACCCAGCAGGACGGCTACACCTTC
TRBJ2-3,TRBV5-1,TRBD2,.,CASSLASGRGDTQYF,TGCGCCAGCAGCTTGGCTAGCGGGAGGGGGGATACGCAGTATTTT
TRBJ2-7,TRBV5-1,.,many,CASSSDFYEQYF,TGCGCCAGCAGCTCCGACTTCTACGAGCAGTACTTC
TRBJ2-1,TRBV4-1,.,.,CASSQVGRHYNEQFF,TGCGCCAGCAGCCAAGTAGGGAGGCACTACAATGAGCAGTTCTTC
TRBJ2-3,TRBV15,.,.,CATSTLGSDTQYF,TGTGCCACCAGCACATTAGGCTCAGATACGCAGTATTTT
TRBJ2-7,TRBV7-3,.,.,CASSLKGDHEQYF,TGTGCCAGCAGCTTAAAGGGAGACCACGAGCAGTACTTC
TRBJ2-1,TRBV15,TRBD2,.,CATSRVRSGSFANEQFF,TGTGCCACCAGCAGAGTCAGAAGCGGGAGTTTCGCCAATGAGCAGTTCTTC
TRBJ2-2,TRBV7-9,TRBD2,.,CASRGGSENTGELFF,TGTGCCAGCAGGGGCGGGAGCGAGAACACCGGGGAGCTTTTTTTT
TRBJ2-7,TRBV30,.,.,CAWSVSRYEQYF,TGTGCCTGGAGTGTAAGCAGGTACGAGCAGTACTTC
TRBJ1-2,TRBV10-3,TRBD1,.,CAISGDSYGYTF,TGTGCCATCAGTGGGGACAGCTATGGCTACACCTTC
TRBJ2-5,TRBV7-2,TRBD2,.,CASSSDGTMVGEQYF,TGTGCCAGCAGCTCCGACGGGACTATGGTAGGAGAGCAGTACTTC
TRBJ2-5,TRBV4-1,.,.,CASSHRGETQYF,TGCGCCAGCAGCCACCGAGGAGAGACCCAGTACTTC